The table lists the clone carrying this T cell receptor beta chain with a count of one. Its specificity is unknown. In making TCR beta libraries, quantitative 5'-RACE with molecular barcodes was used. TCRdb recomputed calls from the 5' RACE reads with MiXCR, one row per CDR3 protein. This table has 300,000 to 350,000 distinct CDR3 sequences, about 15% appearing once. J was trimmed by 1 base and V by 4 bases; bases with no gene match: 5. The germline V gene encodes CDR1 SGHTA and CDR2 FQGNSA. CDR3 length equals 16 residues. The data are from a study of CD8 T cells in ankylosing spondylitis. Study findings and constraints: Matched ankylosing spondylitis synovial fluid reportedly showed significant enrichment of disease-linked clones. In the blood and synovial fluid of reactive arthritis, some motif variants had been previously reported. A TCR beta motif of seven or eight highly homologous variants appeared characteristic of ankylosing spondylitis blood.

The V gene is TRBV7-2, the J gene TRBJ1-1, with 11 bases aligning to TRBD1. The receptor comes from a male donor with ankylosing spondylitis or in good health (not recorded which). The sequenced sample consisted of blood, either unsorted or a sorted T cell fraction (not recorded which). The CDR3 loop reads CASSWDRGGRNTEAFF. The CDR3 region has the DNA TGTGCCAGCAGCTGGGACAGGGGGGGGAGGAACACTGAAGCTTTCTTT.